This is a list of T cell receptor beta chains from one sample in a study of tumor-infiltrating lymphocytes in primary liver carcinoma. One entry per CDR3 protein, called by TCRdb with MiXCR from the multiplex PCR reads. This repertoire shows roughly 180,000 distinct CDR3 sequences, 50% to 75% found once; its top ten account for roughly 76%. The specimen sequenced was peripheral blood. The receptors derive from a man aged 35-49 years with primary liver carcinoma and hepatitis B virus infection. The CDR3 runs from the conserved cysteine through the conserved F or W. The D gene is left open where the match is weak. Rows may omit the clone size; those that give it use once, few, many or a size class.

cdr3_aa cdr3_nt j_call clone_size v_call d_call
CAGSQDSWTPVEEKLFF TGTGCCGGCAGCCAAGATAGCTGGACACCAGTCGAGGAAAAACTGTTTTTT TRBJ1-4 . TRBV4-2 .
CVSSYGLAEETQYF TGTGTCAGCAGCTACGGACTAGCGGAAGAGACCCAGTACTTC TRBJ2-5 . TRBV5-6 TRBD2
CASSLYYGDEAFF TGTGCCAGCAGCTTATATTACGGGGATGAAGCTTTCTTT TRBJ1-1 once TRBV11-2 .
CAISYEPGNIQYF TGTGCCATCAGCTACGAACCGGGAAACATTCAGTACTTC TRBJ2-4 . TRBV7-9 .
CASSPGTSGSNEQFF TGCGCCAGCAGTCCCGGGACTAGCGGGAGCAATGAGCAGTTCTTC TRBJ2-1 . TRBV10-2 TRBD2
CASSSPGTSGTENIQYF TGTGCCAGCAGCTCTCCCGGGACTAGCGGGACCGAAAACATTCAGTACTTC TRBJ2-4 . TRBV11-1 TRBD2
CASSLGGTGSQPQHF TGTGCCAGCAGCTTGGGCGGGACAGGGAGCCAGCCCCAGCATTTT TRBJ1-5 once TRBV5-4 TRBD1
CASSTGQGGETQYF TGTGCCAGCAGCACGGGACAGGGAGGAGAGACCCAGTACTTC TRBJ2-5 many TRBV11-2 TRBD1
CASSKDPCLAGGPSYEQYF TGTGCCAGCAGTAAGGACCCGTGTCTGGCGGGAGGGCCATCTTACGAGCAGTACTTC TRBJ2-7 . TRBV6-5 TRBD2
CSARRSRGTDTQYF TGCAGCGCCCGAAGGTCCAGAGGCACAGATACGCAGTATTTT TRBJ2-3 . TRBV29-1 .
CASSSSGDTQYF TGTGCCAGCAGCTCCTCCGGAGATACGCAGTATTTT TRBJ2-3 few TRBV13 .
CASSATYTGELFF TGCGCCAGCAGCGCAACATACACCGGGGAGCTGTTTTTT TRBJ2-2 . TRBV5-1 .
CASSPNPTTGELFF TGTGCCAGCAGCCCCAACCCCACCACCGGGGAGCTGTTTTTT TRBJ2-2 many TRBV11-2 .
CASTQNTRGYTF TGCGCCAGCACCCAAAACACTCGGGGCTACACCTTC TRBJ1-2 . TRBV4-1 .
CAWTGGSSYNEQFF TGTGCCTGGACCGGCGGGAGTAGCTACAATGAGCAGTTCTTC TRBJ2-1 . TRBV30 TRBD2
CAIRIQGGTYEQYF TGTGCCATCAGAATACAGGGTGGGACCTACGAGCAGTACTTC TRBJ2-7 . TRBV10-3 .
CASSAIGVGGNTEAFF TGTGCCAGCAGTGCAATCGGGGTAGGAGGGAACACTGAAGCTTTCTTT TRBJ1-1 . TRBV6-1 .
CASSQVDSYEQYF TGTGCCAGCAGCCAGGTCGACAGTTACGAGCAGTACTTC TRBJ2-7 . TRBV14 .
CVSASNYGYTF TGTGTCAGCGCTTCTAACTATGGCTACACCTTC TRBJ1-2 . TRBV6-1 .
CSARDVTYQETQYF TGCAGTGCGCGGGACGTAACGTACCAAGAGACCCAGTACTTC TRBJ2-5 . TRBV20-1 .
CASSYSGLLSSYEQYF TGTGCCAGCAGTTACTCGGGACTCTTGAGCTCCTACGAGCAGTACTTC TRBJ2-7 few TRBV6-5 .
CASSGTSGETQYF TGTGCCAGCAGTGGGACTAGCGGGGAGACCCAGTACTTC TRBJ2-5 . TRBV6-6 TRBD2
CASTLGGLSTDTQYF TGCGCCAGCACCCTAGGGGGGCTAAGCACAGATACGCAGTATTTT TRBJ2-3 few TRBV4-1 .
CASSLGQNYNEQFF TGTGCCAGCAGCTTAGGGCAAAACTACAATGAGCAGTTCTTC TRBJ2-1 many TRBV11-2 .
CASSKGGTTGAYNEQFF TGTGCCAGCAGCAAAGGAGGGACTACCGGGGCCTACAATGAGCAGTTCTTC TRBJ2-1 few TRBV21-1 .
CASSEILQGFYEQYF TGTGCCAGCAGTGAAATACTTCAGGGTTTCTACGAGCAGTACTTC TRBJ2-7 . TRBV6-1 .
CASRHRDTTYEQYF TGCGCCAGCAGACACCGGGACACTACCTACGAGCAGTACTTC TRBJ2-7 few TRBV4-1 .
CASSQDEENRRETQYF TGCGCCAGCAGCCAAGATGAGGAAAACCGACGAGAGACCCAGTACTTC TRBJ2-5 . TRBV4-1 .
CASSSTRAAGSTDTQYF TGTGCCAGCAGCTCCACCAGGGCCGCAGGTTCCACAGATACGCAGTATTTT TRBJ2-3 . TRBV7-8 .
CASSLSRLGDTQYF TGTGCCAGCAGCTTAAGCAGGCTCGGAGACACCCAGTACTTC TRBJ2-5 . TRBV11-1 .
CASSYYTGGANVLTF TGTGCCAGCAGTTATTATACTGGGGGGGCCAACGTCCTGACTTTC TRBJ2-6 . TRBV6-2/TRBV6-3 .
CASSQDPAWGYSPLHF TGCGCCAGCAGCCAGGATCCCGCATGGGGTTATTCACCCCTCCACTTT TRBJ1-6 . TRBV4-1 .
CASSPRPGHPQHF TGTGCCAGCAGTCCTCGACCCGGTCATCCCCAGCATTTT TRBJ1-5 . TRBV6-2/TRBV6-3 .
CSVAEGRETQYF TGCAGCGTTGCGGAAGGGAGAGAGACCCAGTACTTC TRBJ2-5 many TRBV29-1 .
CASSLFLQGGTEAFF TGTGCCAGCAGTTTATTTCTACAGGGGGGCACTGAAGCTTTCTTT TRBJ1-1 . TRBV6-5 TRBD1
CASSRATSHEQYF TGTGCCAGCAGCCGGGCCACGAGCCACGAGCAGTACTTC TRBJ2-7 . TRBV12-3/TRBV12-4 .
CAPTGEGVRCNQPQHF TGCGCCCCCACGGGAGAGGGGGTAAGATGCAATCAGCCCCAGCATTTT TRBJ1-5 . TRBV10-1 .
CASSLVPTPEFF TGTGCCAGCAGCTTAGTACCGACCCCCGAGTTCTTC TRBJ2-1 many TRBV11-2 .
CASRKRGMTYEQYF TGTGCCAGCAGAAAGAGGGGAATGACCTACGAGCAGTACTTC TRBJ2-7 . TRBV12-3/TRBV12-4 .
CASSYHGSSGGELFF TGTGCCAGCAGCTACCACGGGAGCAGTGGCGGGGAGCTGTTTTTT TRBJ2-2 . TRBV4-2 .
CASSYRPTREGSQAFF TGTGCCAGCAGTTACAGGCCGACCCGGGAAGGATCGCAAGCTTTCTTT TRBJ1-1 few TRBV6-5 .
CSCSQRALAGSDIQYF TGCTCCTGCAGCCAGAGGGCTCTAGCGGGATCGGACATTCAGTACTTC TRBJ2-4 . TRBV4-1 TRBD2
CDSSLTGTSGPWADTQYF TGTGACAGCAGCTTGACCGGGACTAGCGGACCCTGGGCAGATACGCAGTATTTT TRBJ2-3 . TRBV11-1 TRBD2
CSVCEAGLVYNEQFF TGCAGCGTCTGTGAAGCGGGGCTTGTTTACAATGAGCAGTTCTTC TRBJ2-1 . TRBV29-1 TRBD2
CASSFGTRRPEQYF TGTGCCAGCAGCTTCGGGACCCGCCGACCCGAGCAGTACTTC TRBJ2-7 few TRBV7-8 .
CASSQAGTGVNIQYF TGCGCCAGCAGCCAAGCCGGGACAGGGGTAAACATTCAGTACTTC TRBJ2-4 . TRBV4-1 TRBD1
CASSIAGGSKGTEAFF TGCGCCAGCAGCATCGCGGGGGGTTCGAAGGGCACTGAAGCTTTCTTT TRBJ1-1 . TRBV5-1 .
CASSPERGAHQPQHF TGTGCCAGCAGCCCCGAACGGGGGGCGCATCAGCCCCAGCATTTT TRBJ1-5 . TRBV6-6 .
CSVAALVETQYF TGCAGCGTTGCGGCCCTAGTTGAGACCCAGTACTTC TRBJ2-5 many TRBV29-1 .
CASSATGGNQPQHF TGTGCCAGCAGCGCAACAGGGGGAAATCAGCCCCAGCATTTT TRBJ1-5 . TRBV12-3/TRBV12-4 TRBD1
CASSYQGSETQYF TGTGCCAGCAGTTATCAGGGATCGGAGACCCAGTACTTC TRBJ2-5 . TRBV6-1 .
CASSYSGLESDEQYF TGTGCCAGCAGTTACTCGGGCCTGGAAAGCGACGAGCAGTACTTC TRBJ2-7 many TRBV6-5 .
CASRGDEAEAFF TGTGCCAGCAGGGGGGATGAGGCTGAAGCTTTCTTT TRBJ1-1 . TRBV6-5 .